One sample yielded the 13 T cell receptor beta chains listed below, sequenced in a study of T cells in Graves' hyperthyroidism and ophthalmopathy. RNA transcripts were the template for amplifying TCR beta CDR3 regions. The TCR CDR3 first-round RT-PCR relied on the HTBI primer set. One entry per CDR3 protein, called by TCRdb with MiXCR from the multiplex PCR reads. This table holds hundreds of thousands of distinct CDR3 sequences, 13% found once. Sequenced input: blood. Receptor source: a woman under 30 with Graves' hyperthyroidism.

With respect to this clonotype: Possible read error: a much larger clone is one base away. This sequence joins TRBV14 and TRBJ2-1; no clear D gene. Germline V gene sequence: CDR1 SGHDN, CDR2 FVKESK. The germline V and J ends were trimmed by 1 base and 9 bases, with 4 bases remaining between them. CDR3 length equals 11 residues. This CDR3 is CASSQGGEQFF. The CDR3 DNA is TGTGCCAGCAGCCAAGGGGGTGAGCAGTTCTTC. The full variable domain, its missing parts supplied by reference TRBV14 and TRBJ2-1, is EAGVTQFPSHSVIEKGQTVTLRCDPISGHDNLYWYRRVMGKEIKFLLHFVKESKQDESGMPNNRFLAERTGGTYSTLKVQPAELEDSGVYFCASSQGGEQFFGPGTRLTVL.

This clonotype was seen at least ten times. CDR3 amino acids: CASSSSGRRYNEQFF. DNA of the CDR3: TGTGCCAGCAGCTCGAGCGGGAGGAGATACAATGAGCAGTTCTTC. The V and J genes are TRBV7-2 and TRBJ2-1, with 9 bases aligning to TRBD2. Germline V CDR1 and CDR2: SGHTA, FQGNSA. V was pared by 4 bases and J by 4 bases, with 5 bases of the junction left unmatched. This CDR3 is built from 15 residues.

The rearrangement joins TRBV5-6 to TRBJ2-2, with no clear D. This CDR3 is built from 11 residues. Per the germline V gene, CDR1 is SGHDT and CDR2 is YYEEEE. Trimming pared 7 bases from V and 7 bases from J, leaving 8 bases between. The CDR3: CASVLNGELFF. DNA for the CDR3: TGTGCCAGCGTCCTTAACGGGGAGCTGTTTTTT. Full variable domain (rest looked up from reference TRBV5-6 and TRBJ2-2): DAGVTQSPTHLIKTRGQQVTLRCSPKSGHDTVSWYQQALGQGPQFIFQYYEEEERQRGNFPDRFSGHQFPNYSSELNVNALLLGDSALYLCASVLNGELFFGEGSRLTVL.

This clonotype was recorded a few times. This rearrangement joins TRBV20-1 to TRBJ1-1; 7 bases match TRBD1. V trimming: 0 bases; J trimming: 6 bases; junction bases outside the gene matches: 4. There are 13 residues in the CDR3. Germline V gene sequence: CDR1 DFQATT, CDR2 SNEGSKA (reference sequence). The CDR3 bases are TGCAGTGCTAGAGATAGGGGGCGGGCTGAAGCTTTCTTT. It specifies CSARDRGRAEAFF.

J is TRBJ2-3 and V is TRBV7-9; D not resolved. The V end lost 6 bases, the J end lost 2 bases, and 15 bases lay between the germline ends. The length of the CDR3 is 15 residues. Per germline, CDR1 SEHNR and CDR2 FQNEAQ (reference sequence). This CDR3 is CASRALSYSTDTQYF. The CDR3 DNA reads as TGTGCCAGCAGGGCCCTAAGTTATTCCACAGATACGCAGTATTTT.

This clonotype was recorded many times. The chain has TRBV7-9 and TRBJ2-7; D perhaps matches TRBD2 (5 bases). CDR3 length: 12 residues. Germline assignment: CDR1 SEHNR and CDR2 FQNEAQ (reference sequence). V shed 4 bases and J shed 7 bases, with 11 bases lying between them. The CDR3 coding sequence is TGTGCCAGCAGCTCCCGACGGGAAGAGCAGTACTTC. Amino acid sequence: CASSSRREEQYF.

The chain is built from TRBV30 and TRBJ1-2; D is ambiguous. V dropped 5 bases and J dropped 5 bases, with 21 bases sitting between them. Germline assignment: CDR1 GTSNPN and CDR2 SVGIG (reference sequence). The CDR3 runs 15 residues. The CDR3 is CAWGRTRQTRYGYTF. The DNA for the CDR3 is TGTGCCTGGGGTAGGACCCGCCAGACACGGTATGGCTACACCTTC.

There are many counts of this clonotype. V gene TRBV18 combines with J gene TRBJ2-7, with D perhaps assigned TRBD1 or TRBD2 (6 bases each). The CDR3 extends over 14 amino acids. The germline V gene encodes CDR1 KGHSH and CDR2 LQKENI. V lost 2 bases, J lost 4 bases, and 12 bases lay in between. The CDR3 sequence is CASSPDGGQYEQYF. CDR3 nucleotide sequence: TGTGCCAGCTCACCAGACGGGGGCCAATACGAGCAGTACTTC.

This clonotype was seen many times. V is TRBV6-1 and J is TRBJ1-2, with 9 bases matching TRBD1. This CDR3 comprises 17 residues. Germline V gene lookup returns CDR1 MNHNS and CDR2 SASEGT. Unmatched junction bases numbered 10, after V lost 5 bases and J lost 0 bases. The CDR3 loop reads CASSSPGQGAPNYGYTF. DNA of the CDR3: TGTGCCAGCAGTTCGCCGGGACAGGGAGCCCCTAACTATGGCTACACCTTC.

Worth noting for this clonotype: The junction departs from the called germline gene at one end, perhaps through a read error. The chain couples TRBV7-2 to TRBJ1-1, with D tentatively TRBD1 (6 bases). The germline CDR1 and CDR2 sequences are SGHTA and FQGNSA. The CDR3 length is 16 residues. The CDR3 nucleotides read TGTGCCAACAGCTCAGTGAGGGGATCGGGGGCGGCAGAAGCTTTCTTT. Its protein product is CANSSVRGSGAAEAFF.

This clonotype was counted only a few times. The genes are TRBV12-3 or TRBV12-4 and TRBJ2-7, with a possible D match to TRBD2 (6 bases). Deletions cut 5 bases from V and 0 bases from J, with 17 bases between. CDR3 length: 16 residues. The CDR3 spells CASSPRAGRDSYEQYF. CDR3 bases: TGTGCCAGCAGTCCCCGTGCTGGGCGGGACTCCTACGAGCAGTACTTC.

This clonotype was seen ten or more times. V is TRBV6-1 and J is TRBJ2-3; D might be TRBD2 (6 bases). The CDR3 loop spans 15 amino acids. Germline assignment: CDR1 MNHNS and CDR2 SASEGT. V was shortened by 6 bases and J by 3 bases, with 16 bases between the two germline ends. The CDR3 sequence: CASSRDFGETDTQYF. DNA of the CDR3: TGTGCCAGCAGCCGGGACTTCGGGGAAACAGATACGCAGTATTTT.

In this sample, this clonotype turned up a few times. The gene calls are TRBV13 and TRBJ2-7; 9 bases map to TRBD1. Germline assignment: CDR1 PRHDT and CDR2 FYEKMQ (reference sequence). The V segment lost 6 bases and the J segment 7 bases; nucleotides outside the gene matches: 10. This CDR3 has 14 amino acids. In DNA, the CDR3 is TGTGCCAGCAGTCCCGCAGGACAGGGGTTTGAGCAGTACTTC. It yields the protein CASSPAGQGFEQYF.